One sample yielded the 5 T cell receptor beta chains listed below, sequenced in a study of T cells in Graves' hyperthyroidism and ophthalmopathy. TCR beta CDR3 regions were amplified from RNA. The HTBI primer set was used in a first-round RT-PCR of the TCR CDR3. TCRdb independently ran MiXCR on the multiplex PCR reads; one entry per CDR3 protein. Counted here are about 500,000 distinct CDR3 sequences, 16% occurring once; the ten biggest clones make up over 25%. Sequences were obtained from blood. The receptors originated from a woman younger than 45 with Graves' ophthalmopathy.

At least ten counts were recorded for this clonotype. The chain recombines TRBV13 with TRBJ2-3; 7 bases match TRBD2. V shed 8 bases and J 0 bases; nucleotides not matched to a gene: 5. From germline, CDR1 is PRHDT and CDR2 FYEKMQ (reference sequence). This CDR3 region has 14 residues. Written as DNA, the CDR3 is TGTGCCAGCTCGGGGGGATCCAGCACAGATACGCAGTATTTT. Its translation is CASSGGSSTDTQYF.

DNA of the CDR3: TGTGCCAGTGAGGTTGGGAATGAGCAGTTCTTC. Amino acids: CASEVGNEQFF. The rearrangement uses TRBV6-1 and TRBJ2-1; D is uncertain. Trimming took 9 bases from V and 7 from J, leaving 10 bases between them. CDR3 length: 11 amino acids. The germline CDR1 and CDR2 sequences are MNHNS and SASEGT.

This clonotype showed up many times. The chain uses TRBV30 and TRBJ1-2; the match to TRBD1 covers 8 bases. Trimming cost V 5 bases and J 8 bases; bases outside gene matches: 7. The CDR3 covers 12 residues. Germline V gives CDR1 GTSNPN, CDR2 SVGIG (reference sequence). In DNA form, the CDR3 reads TGTGCCTGGGGACAGGGCGCACCCGGCTACACCTTC. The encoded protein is CAWGQGAPGYTF.

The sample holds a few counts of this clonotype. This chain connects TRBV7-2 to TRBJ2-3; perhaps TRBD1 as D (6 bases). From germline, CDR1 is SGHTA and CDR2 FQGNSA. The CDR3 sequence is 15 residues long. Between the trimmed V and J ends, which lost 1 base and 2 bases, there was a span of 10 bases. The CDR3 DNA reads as TGTGCCAGCAGCTTAGGGGGGCTTTTCACAGATACGCAGTATTTT. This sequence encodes CASSLGGLFTDTQYF.

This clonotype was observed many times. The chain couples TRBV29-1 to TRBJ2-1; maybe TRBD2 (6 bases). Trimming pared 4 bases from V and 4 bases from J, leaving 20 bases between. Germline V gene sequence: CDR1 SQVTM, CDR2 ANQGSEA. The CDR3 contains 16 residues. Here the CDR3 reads CSVGGFGSRGYNEQFF. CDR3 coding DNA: TGCAGCGTTGGTGGTTTCGGCTCACGGGGGTACAATGAGCAGTTCTTC.